This entry lists 16 T cell receptor beta chains sequenced from one sample in a study of siplizumab effects on memory and regulatory T cells. Sequencing used immunoSEQ multiplex PCR; TCRdb keeps in-frame clones, though not all of them. The sample contains about 94,000 clones, approximately 95% of which appear only once. The sequencing input was non-Treg CD4+ T cells sorted from blood. Every receptor here comes from a human donor in good health.

The rearrangement links TRBV6-1 to TRBJ1-2; D uncertain. Trimming took 5 bases from V and 5 from J, leaving 18 bases between them. The CDR3 has 15 amino acids. CDR1 MNHNS and CDR2 SASEGT come from the germline V gene. The DNA of the CDR3 is TGTGCCAGCAGTATTGACGGTGAGGTTTGGTATGGCTACACCTTC. It encodes CASSIDGEVWYGYTF.

The gene calls are TRBV12-5 and TRBJ1-2; possibly TRBD1 for D (5 bases). The germline V and J ends were trimmed by 6 bases and 6 bases, with 17 bases remaining between them. CDR1 and CDR2 from the germline V gene are LGHNT and FRNRAP. The CDR3 consists of 14 residues. CDR3 coding DNA: TGTGCTAGTGGCTCCTCCCCAGGGAACCATGGCTACACCTTC. Translation: CASGSSPGNHGYTF.

This chain's CDR3 is CASSIDRARETQYF. The CDR3 nucleotides are TGTGCCAGTAGTATCGACAGGGCGAGAGAGACCCAGTACTTC. V and J are TRBV19 and TRBJ2-5, with 7 nucleotides matching TRBD1. The germline gives CDR1 LNHDA, CDR2 SQIVND (reference sequence). The CDR3 has 14 residues. The trim removed 3 bases at V and 4 bases at J, leaving 5 bases unmatched.

The chain has TRBV21-1 and TRBJ1-2; the table assigns TRBD1, which was not confirmed against the DNA. TRBV21-1 is marked as a pseudogene. The CDR3 sequence is 14 residues long. This chain's CDR3 is CASSGDRGSDGYTF. The CDR3 bases are TGTGCCAGCAGCGGAGACAGGGGTTCTGACGGCTACACCTTC.

The chain has TRBV2 and TRBJ1-2; 8 nucleotides align to TRBD1. The germline gives CDR1 SNHLY, CDR2 FYNNEI. This CDR3 has 15 residues. Losses at the gene ends were 2 bases for V and 8 bases for J; bases not matched to a gene: 10. This CDR3 reads CASSEIPGGARGYTF. In nucleotides, the CDR3 is TGTGCCAGCAGTGAAATCCCAGGGGGCGCGAGGGGCTACACCTTC. The whole variable domain, remainder taken from reference TRBV2 and TRBJ1-2, is EPEVTQTPSHQVTQMGQEVILRCVPISNHLYFYWYRQILGQKVEFLVSFYNNEISEKSEIFDDQFSVERPDGSNFTLKIRSTKLEDSAMYFCASSEIPGGARGYTFGSGTRLTVV.

The rearrangement joins TRBV2 to TRBJ2-7; no definite D call. Germline assignment: CDR1 SNHLY and CDR2 FYNNEI. Trimming shortened V by 6 bases and J by 2 bases, and 14 bases separated the two germline ends. The CDR3 length is 14 residues. The CDR3 region is CASSRTAQTYEQYF. The DNA of the CDR3 is TGTGCCAGCAGCCGGACGGCTCAGACCTACGAGCAGTACTTC.

This clone was counted a single time. V gene TRBV19 combines with J gene TRBJ1-1, with TRBD1 matching over 8 bases. Germline V gene data show CDR1 as LNHDA and CDR2 as SQIVND (reference sequence). Trimming removed 1 base from V and 5 bases from J; junction bases left unmatched: 6. The CDR3 consists of 15 residues. The CDR3 DNA reads TGTGCCAGTAGTATAGGTGGGACAGGAGGTACTGAAGCTTTCTTT. The encoded protein is CASSIGGTGGTEAFF.

The chain has TRBV10-2 and TRBJ2-5; TRBD1 matches at 8 bases. The CDR3 is 17 amino acids. Per the germline V gene, CDR1 is WSHSY and CDR2 is SAAADI. V lost 0 bases and J lost 7; bases outside the gene matches: 13. CDR3 sequence reads: CASSESSRTGRKGTQYF. The CDR3, as DNA: TGCGCCAGCAGTGAGTCCTCTAGGACAGGGAGGAAAGGGACCCAGTACTTC.

The chain uses TRBV19 and TRBJ1-2, with 7 bases identical to TRBD1. The CDR3 extends over 15 amino acids. Germline CDR1 LNHDA, CDR2 SQIVND (reference sequence). V lost 4 bases and J lost 3; bases outside the gene matches: 8. CDR3 loop: CASSTGMTGHYGYTF. CDR3 DNA sequence: TGTGCCAGTAGTACCGGCATGACAGGGCACTATGGCTACACCTTC.

The chain employs TRBV10-3 and TRBJ2-1; 10 bases match TRBD2. The CDR3 has 13 residues. Germline lookup yields CDR1 ENHRY and CDR2 SYGVKD. V lost 10 bases, J lost 10 bases, and 10 bases stayed unmatched. The CDR3 region has the DNA TGTGCCAAGGCCGGGACTAGCGATGGGGAGCAGTTCTTC. It translates to CAKAGTSDGEQFF.

The rearrangement joins TRBV5-8 to TRBJ1-2, with a possible D match to TRBD1 (6 bases). The germline V and J ends were trimmed by 0 bases and 1 base, with 7 bases remaining between them. The CDR3 length is 14 residues. Germline V gives CDR1 SGHTS, CDR2 YDEGEE. The CDR3 reads CASSLAGHNYGYTF. In nucleotides, the CDR3 is TGTGCCAGCAGCTTGGCGGGACATAACTATGGCTACACCTTC.

In its sample, this clone was seen a few times. The rearrangement joins TRBV6-5 to TRBJ1-2; D call uncertain. The germline CDR1 and CDR2 sequences are MNHEY and SVGAGI. The CDR3 covers 11 residues. V shed 4 bases and J shed 9 bases, with 9 bases lying between them. CDR3 in amino acids: CASSSGWSYTF. CDR3 bases: TGTGCCAGCAGTTCCGGATGGAGCTACACCTTC.

This chain joins TRBV19 and TRBJ2-1; 8 nucleotides agree with TRBD1. This CDR3 comprises 16 residues. The junction had 13 bases not matched to a gene; V was cut back by 6 bases and J by 6 bases. Germline V CDR1 and CDR2: LNHDA, SQIVND (reference sequence). The CDR3 DNA is TGTGCCAGTAGCCCAAGAACAACAGGGGGAGGCAATGAGCAGTTCTTC. Its protein product is CASSPRTTGGGNEQFF. The complete variable domain, with remaining parts taken from reference TRBV19 and TRBJ2-1, reads DGGITQSPKYLFRKEGQNVTLSCEQNLNHDAMYWYRQDPGQGLRLIYYSQIVNDFQKGDIAEGYSVSREKKESFPLTVTSAQKNPTAFYLCASSPRTTGGGNEQFFGPGTRLTVL.

The CDR3, as DNA: TGTGCCAGCAGCTTGGGGACTGAACAGTTCTTC. Its protein product is CASSLGTEQFF. The chain carries TRBV5-4 and TRBJ2-1; a weak D match, TRBD2 (5 bases). The germline CDR1 and CDR2 sequences are SGHNT and YYREEE (reference sequence). This CDR3 is built from 11 residues. The ends were cut back, 0 bases at V and 13 bases at J, with 8 bases in the middle.

The rearrangement uses TRBV2 and TRBJ2-7, with D unclear. Germline V gene lookup returns CDR1 SNHLY and CDR2 FYNNEI. The CDR3 has 13 amino acids. With 4 bases removed from V and 3 bases from J, the gap between germline ends came to 10 bases. The CDR3 protein is CASSGTEFYEQYF. The CDR3 nucleotides read TGTGCCAGCAGTGGAACAGAGTTCTACGAGCAGTACTTC.

The V and J genes are TRBV14 and TRBJ1-2, with a tentative D call TRBD1 (6 bases). CDR3 size: 13 residues. Trimming stripped 2 bases from V and 8 bases from J, with 12 bases between. Germline CDR1 SGHDN, CDR2 FVKESK. The CDR3 protein is CASSQQGFRGYTF. DNA for the CDR3: TGTGCCAGCAGCCAACAGGGGTTTCGAGGCTACACCTTC.